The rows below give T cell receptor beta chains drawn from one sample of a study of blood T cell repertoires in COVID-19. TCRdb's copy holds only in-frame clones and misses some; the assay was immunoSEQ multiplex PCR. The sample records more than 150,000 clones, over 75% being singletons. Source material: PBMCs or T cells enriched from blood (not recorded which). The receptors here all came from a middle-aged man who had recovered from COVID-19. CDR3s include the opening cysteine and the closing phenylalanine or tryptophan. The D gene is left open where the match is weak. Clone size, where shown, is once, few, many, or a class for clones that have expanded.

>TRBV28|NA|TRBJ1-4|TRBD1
CASKGQGATNEKLFF
TGTGCCAGCAAGGGACAGGGGGCAACTAATGAAAAACTGTTTTTT
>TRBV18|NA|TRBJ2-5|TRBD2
CASSPPSGSGQETQYF
TGTGCCAGCTCACCCCCTAGCGGGAGTGGGCAAGAGACCCAGTACTTC
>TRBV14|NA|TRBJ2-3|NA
CASSRVTTRGDTQYF
TGTGCCAGCAGCCGGGTCACAACCCGGGGAGATACGCAGTATTTT
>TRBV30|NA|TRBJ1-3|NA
CAWGGRQFISGNTIYF
TGTGCCTGGGGGGGTCGACAGTTCATCTCTGGAAACACCATATATTTT
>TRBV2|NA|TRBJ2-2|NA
CASSEQTARNTGELFF
TGTGCCAGCAGTGAGCAGACAGCGAGGAACACCGGGGAGCTGTTTTTT
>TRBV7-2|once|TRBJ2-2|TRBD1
CASSSTGTGSTGELFF
TGTGCCAGCAGTTCAACCGGGACAGGGTCCACCGGGGAGCTGTTTTTT
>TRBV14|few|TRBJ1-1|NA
CASSQVNSHRAFF
TGTGCCAGCAGCCAGGTTAACAGCCATAGGGCTTTCTTT
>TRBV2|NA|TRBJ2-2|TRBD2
CASSEAGGIPGELFF
TGTGCCAGCAGTGAAGCGGGAGGGATCCCCGGGGAGCTGTTTTTT
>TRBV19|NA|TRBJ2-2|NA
CATKGNLNTGELFF
TGTGCCACCAAGGGGAATTTGAACACCGGGGAGCTGTTTTTT
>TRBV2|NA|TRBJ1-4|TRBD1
CASWRQGDEKLFF
TGTGCCAGCTGGAGACAGGGGGACGAAAAACTGTTTTTT
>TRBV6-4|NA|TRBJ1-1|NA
CASSDLIDTEAFF
TGTGCCAGCAGTGACTTAATTGACACTGAAGCTTTCTTT
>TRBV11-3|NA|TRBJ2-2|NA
CASSLSGVGTGELFF
TGTGCCAGCAGCTTATCAGGGGTCGGAACCGGGGAGCTGTTTTTT
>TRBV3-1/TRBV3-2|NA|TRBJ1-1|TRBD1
CASTPDRDAEAFF
TGTGCCAGCACCCCGGACAGGGACGCTGAAGCTTTCTTT
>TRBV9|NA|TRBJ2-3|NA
CASSGGPTLFDTQYF
TGTGCCAGCAGCGGGGGGCCTACGTTGTTCGATACGCAGTATTTT
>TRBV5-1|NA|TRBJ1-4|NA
CASSLGASVELFF
TGCGCCAGCAGCTTGGGGGCCTCGGTGGAACTGTTTTTT
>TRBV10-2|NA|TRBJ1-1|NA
CASCRDTYTEAFF
TGCGCCAGCTGCAGGGACACCTACACTGAAGCTTTCTTT
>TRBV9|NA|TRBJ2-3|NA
CASSGTGWHTDTQYF
TGTGCCAGCAGCGGTACGGGGTGGCACACAGATACGCAGTATTTT
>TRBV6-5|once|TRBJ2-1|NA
CASRNTGNEQFF
TGTGCCAGCAGAAACACAGGCAATGAGCAGTTCTTC
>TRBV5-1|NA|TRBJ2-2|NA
CASSLGFQGSTGELFF
TGCGCCAGCAGCTTGGGCTTTCAGGGTAGTACCGGGGAGCTGTTTTTT
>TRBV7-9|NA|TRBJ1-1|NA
CASRATGNTEAFF
TGTGCCAGCAGGGCTACAGGGAACACTGAAGCTTTCTTT
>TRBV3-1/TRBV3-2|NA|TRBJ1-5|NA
CASSQAGGEYFSNQPQHF
TGTGCCAGCAGCCAGGCGGGGGGGGAATACTTTAGCAATCAGCCCCAGCATTTT
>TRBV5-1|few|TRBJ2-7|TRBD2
CASSPTPTGGIEQYF
TGCGCCAGCAGCCCAACCCCGACGGGGGGAATCGAGCAGTACTTC
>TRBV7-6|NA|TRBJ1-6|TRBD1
CASSQPGQGGDSPLHF
TGTGCCAGCAGCCAACCCGGACAGGGTGGAGATTCACCCCTCCACTTT
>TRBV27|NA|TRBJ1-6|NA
CASSFEASSYNSPLHF
TGTGCCAGCAGTTTTGAGGCCAGCTCCTATAATTCACCCCTCCACTTT
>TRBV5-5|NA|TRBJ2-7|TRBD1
CASSFDRVAYEQYF
TGTGCCAGCAGCTTTGACAGGGTGGCCTACGAGCAGTACTTC
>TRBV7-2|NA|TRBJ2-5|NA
CASSFKTGETQYF
TGTGCCAGCAGCTTTAAGACGGGGGAGACCCAGTACTTC
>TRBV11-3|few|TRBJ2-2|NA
CASSPGQWNTGELFF
TGTGCCAGCAGCCCTGGACAGTGGAACACCGGGGAGCTGTTTTTT
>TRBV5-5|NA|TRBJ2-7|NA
CASSLRGLESYEQYF
TGTGCCAGCAGCTTGAGGGGCCTAGAGAGTTACGAGCAGTACTTC
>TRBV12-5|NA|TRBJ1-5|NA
CASGSTGNQPQHF
TGTGCTAGTGGTAGCACGGGGAATCAGCCCCAGCATTTT
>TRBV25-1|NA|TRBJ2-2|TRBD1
CASSEYGTVNTGELFF
TGTGCCAGCAGTGAATATGGGACAGTTAACACCGGGGAGCTGTTTTTT
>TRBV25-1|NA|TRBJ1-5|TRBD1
CASSAGTANQPQHF
TGTGCCAGCAGTGCCGGGACAGCTAATCAGCCCCAGCATTTT
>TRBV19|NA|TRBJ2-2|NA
CASRAGQANTGELFF
TGTGCCAGTAGGGCGGGGCAGGCGAACACCGGGGAGCTGTTTTTT
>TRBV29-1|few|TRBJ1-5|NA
CSVGLAANQPQHF
TGCAGCGTTGGTCTAGCTGCTAATCAGCCCCAGCATTTT
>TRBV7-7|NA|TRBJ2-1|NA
CASSPYSPASSYNEQFF
TGTGCTAGCAGCCCATATAGCCCAGCGTCCTCCTACAATGAGCAGTTCTTC
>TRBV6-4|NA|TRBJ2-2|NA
CASSLLRNTGELFF
TGTGCCAGCAGCCTATTACGGAACACCGGGGAGCTGTTTTTT
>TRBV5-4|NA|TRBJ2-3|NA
CASSLTGTDTQYF
TGTGCCAGCAGCTTGACGGGCACAGATACGCAGTATTTT
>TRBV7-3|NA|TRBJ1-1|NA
CASSLKQGFDTEAFF
TGTGCCAGCAGCTTAAAACAGGGCTTTGACACTGAAGCTTTCTTT
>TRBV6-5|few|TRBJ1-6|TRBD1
CARDRGLRSPLHF
TGTGCCAGAGACAGGGGTTTGCGTTCACCCCTCCACTTT
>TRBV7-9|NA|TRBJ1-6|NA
CASSLYQGLSNSPLHF
TGTGCCAGCAGCTTGTATCAGGGACTGTCTAATTCACCCCTCCACTTT